This T cell receptor (beta chain) was sequenced for a study of T cell changes during pregnancy in multiple sclerosis. The data were produced by immunoSEQ multiplex PCR, yet TCRdb's version contains in-frame clones alone and is incomplete. The data show roughly 93,000 clones, around 90% seen once. Germline CDR1 is SGHRS and CDR2 is YFSETQ. CDR3 length: 15 amino acids. With 5 bases removed from V and 0 bases from J, the gap between germline ends came to 13 bases. The source was peripheral blood, collected before pregnancy. The rearrangement joins TRBV5-1 to TRBJ2-3, with D possibly being TRBD1 (6 bases). This TCR was sampled from a female donor with multiple sclerosis, enrolled in a pregnancy study. The CDR3 sequence: CASRGQLTSTDTQYF. In nucleotides, the CDR3 is TGCGCCAGCAGAGGACAGTTAACTAGCACAGATACGCAGTATTTT. The entire variable domain, with the rest obtained from reference TRBV5-1 and TRBJ2-3, is as follows: KAGVTQTPRYLIKTRGQQVTLSCSPISGHRSVSWYQQTPGQGLQFLFEYFSETQRNKGNFPGRFSGRQFSNSRSEMNVSTLELGDSALYLCASRGQLTSTDTQYFGPGTRLTVL.